Below, 5 T cell receptor beta chains from the same sample are listed, as sequenced in a study of blood T cell dynamics during melanoma immunotherapy (dated by TCRdb to about 2020). The label giving this sample's time point can be read as: pre-treatment baseline. Receptor libraries were prepared by the immunoSEQ multiplex PCR assay. TCRdb stores this immuneACCESS table with in-frame sequences only. Part of the clones is absent; in the studies checked, under half of the shortfall reflects unresolved V genes, and no reason is known for the rest. In this sample's table one finds about 28 clones. This specimen consisted of cell-free DNA from blood, obtained from a patient treated with checkpoint blockade. The sample's cell subset or site label is to be understood as: plasma cell-free DNA. The receptors shown here come from a human donor with melanoma.

This chain uses TRBV6-9 with TRBJ2-6; D gene uncertain. Germline V gives CDR1 MNHGY, CDR2 SVAAGI. The CDR3 runs to 18 residues. Trimming stripped 5 bases from V and 5 bases from J, with 22 bases between. The CDR3 protein is CASSTLLLRQSRANVLTF. In DNA form, the CDR3 reads TGTGCCAGCAGTACCTTACTCTTACGACAAAGTCGGGCCAACGTCCTGACTTTC.

The chain employs TRBV5-6 and TRBJ2-2; 13 bases are a match to TRBD2. Trimming removed 7 bases from V and 5 bases from J; junction bases left unmatched: 8. This CDR3 spans 16 amino acids. Germline V gene data show CDR1 as SGHDT and CDR2 as YYEEEE. CDR3 residues: CASRGPGLAGTGELFF. DNA of the CDR3: TGTGCCAGCCGAGGTCCGGGACTAGCGGGGACCGGGGAGCTGTTTTTT. The whole variable domain, filled in from reference TRBV5-6 and TRBJ2-2, reads DAGVTQSPTHLIKTRGQQVTLRCSPKSGHDTVSWYQQALGQGPQFIFQYYEEEERQRGNFPDRFSGHQFPNYSSELNVNALLLGDSALYLCASRGPGLAGTGELFFGEGSRLTVL.

This chain joins TRBV5-1 and TRBJ2-3, with 7 bases aligning to TRBD2. V gave up 0 bases and J gave up 4 bases; unmatched junction bases: 5. Germline CDR1 and CDR2: SGHRS and YFSETQ. The length of the CDR3 is 15 residues. CDR3: CASSLGSGTPDTQYF. CDR3 in DNA: TGCGCCAGCAGCTTGGGGAGCGGGACCCCAGATACGCAGTATTTT.

The V and J genes are TRBV7-2 and TRBJ2-4; 8 bases fit TRBD1. The CDR3 runs to 16 residues. The germline V gene has CDR1 SGHTA and CDR2 FQGNSA. J lost 1 base, V lost 6 bases, and 8 bases had no gene match. CDR3 protein: CASRPGQGKAKNIQYF. The CDR3 coding sequence is TGTGCCAGCAGACCCGGACAGGGAAAGGCCAAAAACATTCAGTACTTC.

The chain employs TRBV7-7 and TRBJ2-6; D remains ambiguous. V lost 4 bases and J lost 5, with 21 bases in between. CDR1 and CDR2 from the germline V gene are SSHAT and FNYEAQ (reference sequence). The CDR3 loop spans 18 amino acids. The CDR3 nucleotides are TGTGCCAGCAGCTCCAAGCTAAGTGCACAAAGTCGGGCCAACGTCCTGACTTTC. Encoded protein: CASSSKLSAQSRANVLTF.